This passage covers 25 T cell receptor beta chains from one sample sequenced in a study of blood T cell repertoires in COVID-19. Clones were read by immunoSEQ multiplex PCR, and TCRdb kept only the in-frame ones, dropping some. Here the sample spans hundreds of thousands of clones, about 88% being singletons. The sequenced sample consisted of peripheral blood. Receptors were obtained from a man aged 18 to 29 with COVID-19, enrolled during active disease.

For the CDR3, the DNA is TGTGCCAGCAGTTTCGACAGGGGCTACGAGCAGTACTTC. Residues: CASSFDRGYEQYF. The J gene is TRBJ2-7, the V gene TRBV6-5; 8 bases agree with TRBD1. This CDR3 has 13 amino acids. Germline trimming cut 4 bases from V and 3 bases from J; bases unmatched to any gene: 2. The germline gives CDR1 MNHEY, CDR2 SVGAGI.

This chain links TRBV7-8 with TRBJ2-7, with TRBD2 matching over 13 bases. This CDR3 spans 15 amino acids. J lost 4 bases, V lost 5 bases, and 5 bases had no gene match. The germline V gene encodes CDR1 SGHVS and CDR2 FQNEAQ. The CDR3 DNA is TGTGCCAGCAGCCATACGACTAGCGGGAGGTACGAGCAGTACTTC. It yields the protein CASSHTTSGRYEQYF. Together with reference TRBV7-8 and TRBJ2-7, the CDR3 gives the full variable domain: GAGVSQSPRYKVAKRGQDVALRCDPISGHVSLFWYQQALGQGPEFLTYFQNEAQLDKSGLPSDRFFAERPEGSVSTLKIQRTQQEDSAVYLCASSHTTSGRYEQYFGPGTRLTVT.

The chain is built from TRBV19 and TRBJ1-1; 9 bases are shared with TRBD1. This CDR3 region has 15 residues. Per the germline V gene, CDR1 is LNHDA and CDR2 is SQIVND (reference sequence). V gave up 7 bases and J gave up 11 bases; unmatched junction bases: 17. CDR3 sequence: CASNRRQGGTVVAFF. CDR3 coding DNA: TGTGCCAGTAACCGTAGACAGGGGGGCACGGTGGTGGCTTTCTTT.

The V call is TRBV28, the J call TRBJ2-5, with D unclear. CDR3 length: 15 amino acids. Germline V gene sequence: CDR1 MDHEN, CDR2 SYDVKM. The V gene lost 6 bases and the J gene lost 7 bases, with 21 bases spanning the gap. The chain's CDR3 is CASSPSPFSRVTQYF. The CDR3 DNA reads as TGTGCCAGCAGCCCTTCCCCATTCTCTCGGGTGACCCAGTACTTC.

The V call is TRBV2, the J call TRBJ2-3, with TRBD2 identical over 12 bases. The CDR3 is 15 residues long. Per the germline V gene, CDR1 is SNHLY and CDR2 is FYNNEI. V trimming: 5 bases; J trimming: 2 bases; junction bases outside the gene matches: 2. CDR3 nucleotides: TGTGCCAGCAGTCGACTAGCGGGAGTCACAGATACGCAGTATTTT. As protein: CASSRLAGVTDTQYF.

The rearrangement uses TRBV5-4 and TRBJ1-1; 11 positions agree with TRBD1. The CDR3 runs 14 residues. Germline V gives CDR1 SGHNT, CDR2 YYREEE (reference sequence). The ends lost 4 bases at V and 6 bases at J; junction bases unmatched: 5. The CDR3 spells CASSPDRGLAEAFF. Here the CDR3 DNA reads TGTGCCAGCAGCCCGGACAGGGGGCTTGCTGAAGCTTTCTTT. The full variable domain, rest sourced from reference TRBV5-4 and TRBJ1-1, is ETGVTQSPTHLIKTRGQQVTLRCSSQSGHNTVSWYQQALGQGPQFIFQYYREEENGRGNFPPRFSGLQFPNYSSELNVNALELDDSALYLCASSPDRGLAEAFFGQGTRLTVV.

This clone was seen once. The junction shows a germline mismatch at one end, possibly a read error. This sequence joins TRBV7-9 and TRBJ2-7, with 9 bases that match TRBD2. The CDR3 has 14 residues. CDR1 SEHNR and CDR2 FQNEAQ come from the germline V gene (reference sequence). CDR3 protein: CATSFSGSSYEQYF. In DNA form, the CDR3 reads TGTGCCACCAGCTTTAGCGGGAGCTCCTACGAGCAGTACTTC.

The J gene is TRBJ1-2, the V gene TRBV6-4, with TRBD1 matching 7 bases. CDR1 is MRHNA and CDR2 is SNTAGT in the germline V gene. The ends lost 6 bases at V and 5 bases at J; junction bases unmatched: 12. The CDR3 extends over 15 amino acids. The CDR3 protein is CASSQTPGGIYGYTF. For the CDR3, the DNA is TGTGCCAGCAGCCAGACGCCAGGGGGGATATATGGCTACACCTTC.

This clone has just a few counts. The rearrangement uses TRBV5-4 and TRBJ2-3; TRBD2 matches at 13 bases. Germline V gene data show CDR1 as SGHNT and CDR2 as YYREEE (reference sequence). This CDR3 is built from 16 residues. The trim removed 4 bases at V and 2 bases at J, leaving 4 bases unmatched. The CDR3 DNA is TGTGCCAGCAGCCCGACTAGCGGGGGGATCACAGATACGCAGTATTTT. This sequence encodes CASSPTSGGITDTQYF.

The chain joins TRBV14 to TRBJ2-1; D gene uncertain. V was shortened by 2 bases and J by 0 bases, with 8 bases between the two germline ends. The CDR3 loop spans 15 amino acids. From germline, CDR1 is SGHDN and CDR2 FVKESK. As DNA, the CDR3 is TGTGCCAGCAGCCAAATATCCAGCTCCTACAATGAGCAGTTCTTC. This codes for CASSQISSSYNEQFF.

This chain links TRBV27 with TRBJ2-2, with D tentatively TRBD1 (6 bases). Germline loops: CDR1 MNHEY, CDR2 SMNVEV (reference sequence). CDR3 length: 14 amino acids. The V and J ends lost 3 bases and 7 bases respectively, with 12 bases between them. The CDR3 loop is CASSFYRAVGELFF. CDR3 sequence (DNA): TGTGCCAGCAGTTTTTACAGGGCGGTCGGGGAGCTGTTTTTT.

The chain combines TRBV6-6 with TRBJ1-5; D is possibly TRBD1 (5 bases). The CDR3 runs to 14 residues. Germline CDR1 MNHNY, CDR2 SVGAGI (reference sequence). V shed 1 base and J shed 15 bases, with 19 bases lying between them. The CDR3 DNA reads as TGTGCCAGCAGTTACTACTGGGGGGGACTGAATTGGCATTTT. As protein: CASSYYWGGLNWHF.

The chain links TRBV5-6 to TRBJ1-4; D call uncertain. Germline V CDR1 and CDR2: SGHDT, YYEEEE. The CDR3 extends over 11 amino acids. Trimming cost V 4 bases and J 6 bases, with 4 bases left between them. CDR3 amino acids: CASSIDEKLFF. DNA for the CDR3: TGTGCCAGCAGCATAGATGAAAAACTGTTTTTT.

The genes are TRBV2 and TRBJ2-1; the D gene is possibly TRBD2 (6 bases). This CDR3 has 13 residues. V shed 2 bases and J shed 12 bases, with 14 bases lying between them. In germline, CDR1 is SNHLY, CDR2 FYNNEI. DNA for the CDR3: TGTGCCAGCAGTGAACAGGGAGGCCTTGGGCAGTTCTTC. Its translation: CASSEQGGLGQFF.

V is TRBV18 and J is TRBJ2-3; 7 bases agree with TRBD1. The J segment lost 2 bases and the V segment lost 2 bases, leaving 7 bases of the junction unmatched. This CDR3 is built from 16 residues. Germline V gives CDR1 KGHSH, CDR2 LQKENI. CDR3 nucleotide sequence: TGTGCCAGCTCACCAATGACAGGGACCCTCACAGATACGCAGTATTTT. Translation gives CASSPMTGTLTDTQYF.

V is TRBV19 and J is TRBJ1-1, with D possibly being TRBD1 (5 bases). The CDR3 is 15 amino acids. The germline CDR1 and CDR2 sequences are LNHDA and SQIVND (reference sequence). Trimming pared 0 bases from V and 0 bases from J, leaving 8 bases between. The CDR3 loop is CASSIEKGMNTEAFF. DNA for the CDR3: TGTGCCAGTAGTATAGAAAAGGGGATGAACACTGAAGCTTTCTTT.

This clone was seen only once. One end of the junction varies from germline; a read error may be responsible. The gene calls are TRBV7-9 and TRBJ2-5; TRBD2 is a possible D gene (5 bases). Germline V gene lookup returns CDR1 SEHNR and CDR2 FQNEAQ (reference sequence). The CDR3 has 14 amino acids. The CDR3 is CASSLVGAVETQYF. The CDR3 DNA sequence: TGTGCTAGCAGCTTAGTGGGAGCTGTGGAGACCCAGTACTTC.

The chain carries TRBV6-5 and TRBJ1-1; 9 positions agree with TRBD1. Germline V gene sequence: CDR1 MNHEY, CDR2 SVGAGI. The CDR3 is 15 amino acids. V lost 4 bases and J lost 2; bases outside the gene matches: 5. The CDR3 DNA sequence: TGTGCCAGCAGTTCTTACAGGGGGCGAAACACTGAAGCTTTCTTT. Its protein product is CASSSYRGRNTEAFF.

The rearrangement joins TRBV10-1 to TRBJ2-4; 12 positions agree with TRBD2. V shed 5 bases and J 6 bases; nucleotides not matched to a gene: 8. CDR3 size: 16 residues. From germline, CDR1 is WNHNN and CDR2 SYGVQD (reference sequence). The CDR3 bases are TGCGCCAGCAGTTCGGGACTAGCGGGTCCCGGAAACATTCAGTACTTC. Translating gives CASSSGLAGPGNIQYF.

The chain employs TRBV10-1 and TRBJ2-3, with D tentatively TRBD1 (5 bases). There are 15 residues in the CDR3. Trimming cost V 0 bases and J 6 bases, with 13 bases left between them. Germline CDR1 and CDR2: WNHNN and SYGVQD (reference sequence). CDR3 region: CASSESGLGLDTQYF. As DNA, the CDR3 is TGCGCCAGCAGTGAGTCGGGGCTAGGTCTGGATACGCAGTATTTT.

The rearrangement uses TRBV10-1 and TRBJ2-7, with TRBD2 matching 7 bases. This CDR3 comprises 11 residues. Germline CDR1 and CDR2: WNHNN and SYGVQD (reference sequence). J was trimmed by 6 bases and V by 8 bases; bases with no gene match: 4. In DNA form, the CDR3 reads TGCGCCAGCTCTGGGGGGGTCGAGCAGTACTTC. As protein: CASSGGVEQYF.

The chain links TRBV5-8 to TRBJ2-5; tentative D call: TRBD2 (6 bases). There are 14 residues in the CDR3. V lost 3 bases, J lost 3 bases, and 12 bases lay in between. CDR1 and CDR2 (germline): SGHTS, YDEGEE. The CDR3 protein is CASSYRTGEETQYF. In DNA, the CDR3 is TGTGCCAGCAGCTATCGGACGGGGGAAGAGACCCAGTACTTC.

The chain links TRBV3-1 (or the pseudogene TRBV3-2) to TRBJ1-3, with D unclear. The CDR3 has 14 amino acids. In germline, CDR1 is LGHDT, CDR2 YNNKEL (reference sequence). Between the trimmed V and J ends, which lost 11 bases and 4 bases, there was a span of 18 bases. This CDR3 reads CAVSPGSVGNTIYF. In DNA form, the CDR3 reads TGTGCCGTGAGCCCAGGATCTGTCGGAAACACCATATATTTT.

The genes are TRBV5-6 and TRBJ2-3; no firm D call. This CDR3 contains 11 residues. Germline CDR1 and CDR2: SGHDT and YYEEEE. The germline V and J ends were trimmed by 2 bases and 7 bases, with 5 bases remaining between them. DNA for the CDR3: TGTGCCAGCAGCTTCGCGTATACGCAGTATTTT. Protein sequence: CASSFAYTQYF.

The chain links TRBV13 to TRBJ2-3, with 12 bases lining up with TRBD2. The CDR3 runs to 16 residues. Unmatched junction bases numbered 6, after V lost 2 bases and J lost 6 bases. Germline CDR1 is PRHDT and CDR2 is FYEKMQ (reference sequence). CDR3 nucleotide sequence: TGTGCCAGCAGCTTACGCGGGACTAGCGGGTCGGATACGCAGTATTTT. Translation gives CASSLRGTSGSDTQYF.